One T cell receptor (beta chain) is described in this entry. Its target is unknown. CD8+CD57+ cell expansion had been shown by flow cytometry in patients chosen for sequencing. The sample is drawn from a study of CD8+CD57+ T cells in acquired aplastic anemia. TCR beta VDJ and CDR3 were profiled, and genomic DNA was the template. MiXCR, applied by TCRdb to the reads, yields one record per CDR3 protein. The data contain 250,000 to 300,000 distinct CDR3 sequences, under 60% of them singletons. Notes on the study in general: Overlapping CD8+ CDR3 repertoires of patients and controls contained approximately 28 shared sequences.

Germline V gives CDR1 SGHDT, CDR2 YYEEEE. The CDR3 is 15 amino acids. The V and J ends lost 5 bases and 4 bases, in that order; junction bases with no gene match: 8. The sequencing input was sorted CD4+, CD8+, or CD8+CD57+ T cells (not recorded which) from PBMCs. The receptor comes from a human donor with aplastic anemia. This chain joins TRBV5-6 and TRBJ2-7; 11 positions match TRBD1. CDR3 protein: CASSLPGQGGYEQYF. Here the CDR3 DNA reads TGTGCCAGCAGTCTCCCGGGACAGGGGGGGTACGAGCAGTACTTC.